This entry features one T cell receptor (beta chain) sequence. No antigen is known for it. In the PCR, 60 Vbeta and 13 Jbeta primers were used. Generated by immunoSEQ multiplex PCR, the TCRdb table keeps only in-frame clones and is missing some. The table lists around 160,000 clones, almost 80% of them singletons. Germline V CDR1 and CDR2: LNHDA, SQIVND (reference sequence). The CDR3 runs to 13 residues. V lost 3 bases and J 5 bases, leaving 10 bases between the germline ends. This sample stems from a study of cytomegalovirus exposure and HLA in healthy donors. Study-level findings and limits: Excluded: some indistinguishable V segments such as TRBV6-2 and TRBV6-3. Follow-up analysis seemed to connect common viral pathogens with several of the most significant clusters identified. As confirmed in vitro, a few CMV-associated chains were specific for CMV antigens. The likely origin of a cluster of highly shared sequence variants was a sequencing artifact.

Specimen: PBMCs. The receptor comes from a man between 18 and 35 years old in good health and CMV-seropositive. This rearrangement joins TRBV19 to TRBJ2-5, with no clear D. The CDR3 nucleotides are TGTGCCAGTAGTATCGGTCTCGCGGAGACCCAGTACTTC. Its translation: CASSIGLAETQYF.